This TCR beta chain was captured in a study of T cell changes during pregnancy in multiple sclerosis. TCRdb's copy holds only in-frame clones and misses some; the assay was immunoSEQ multiplex PCR. Of about 80,000 clones listed, roughly 94% were seen once; the top ten hold about 1.5%. The germline gives CDR1 SGHAT, CDR2 FQNNGV. Trimming pared 4 bases from V and 5 bases from J, leaving 9 bases between. CDR3 length: 13 residues. The TCR was taken from a female donor with multiple sclerosis, enrolled in a pregnancy study. The chain is built from TRBV11-2 and TRBJ2-1; D perhaps matches TRBD1 (6 bases). The sample here was peripheral blood, taken before pregnancy. Written as DNA, the CDR3 is TGTGCCAGCAGCTACGCAGGGGACAATGAGCAGTTCTTC. Encoded protein: CASSYAGDNEQFF.